This T cell receptor (beta chain) derives from a study of beta chain features in type 1 diabetes. This clone was observed a handful of times. Antigen: not known. Other DNA sequences in this specimen translate into the identical CDR3. Trimming cost V 5 bases and J 4 bases, with 5 bases left between them. Germline lookup yields CDR1 MNHNS and CDR2 SASEGT. This CDR3 region has 11 residues. What was sequenced were expressed TCRB transcripts, since all of the isolated RNA had been reverse transcribed. Some clones are missing from TCRdb's copy, which holds only in-frame ones; the method was immunoSEQ multiplex PCR. The data contain 400,000 to 600,000 clones, 30% of them seen just once; the ten biggest clones take up around 0.065%. CD4+ naive, central memory, regulatory and stem cell-like memory cells were sorted via CD45RO/CCR7/CD25/CD127/CD95/CD27. Study-wide findings and caveats: Within patients, naive, central memory and Treg TCRB repertoires seemed more similar than within healthy donors.

V is TRBV6-1 and J is TRBJ2-5, with D uncertain. This TCR was sampled from a man younger than 30 in good health. The sequencing sample was made of naive CD4+ T cells from blood. CDR3 nucleotide sequence: TGTGCCAGCAGTTACGGAGAGACCCAGTACTTC. This codes for CASSYGETQYF.